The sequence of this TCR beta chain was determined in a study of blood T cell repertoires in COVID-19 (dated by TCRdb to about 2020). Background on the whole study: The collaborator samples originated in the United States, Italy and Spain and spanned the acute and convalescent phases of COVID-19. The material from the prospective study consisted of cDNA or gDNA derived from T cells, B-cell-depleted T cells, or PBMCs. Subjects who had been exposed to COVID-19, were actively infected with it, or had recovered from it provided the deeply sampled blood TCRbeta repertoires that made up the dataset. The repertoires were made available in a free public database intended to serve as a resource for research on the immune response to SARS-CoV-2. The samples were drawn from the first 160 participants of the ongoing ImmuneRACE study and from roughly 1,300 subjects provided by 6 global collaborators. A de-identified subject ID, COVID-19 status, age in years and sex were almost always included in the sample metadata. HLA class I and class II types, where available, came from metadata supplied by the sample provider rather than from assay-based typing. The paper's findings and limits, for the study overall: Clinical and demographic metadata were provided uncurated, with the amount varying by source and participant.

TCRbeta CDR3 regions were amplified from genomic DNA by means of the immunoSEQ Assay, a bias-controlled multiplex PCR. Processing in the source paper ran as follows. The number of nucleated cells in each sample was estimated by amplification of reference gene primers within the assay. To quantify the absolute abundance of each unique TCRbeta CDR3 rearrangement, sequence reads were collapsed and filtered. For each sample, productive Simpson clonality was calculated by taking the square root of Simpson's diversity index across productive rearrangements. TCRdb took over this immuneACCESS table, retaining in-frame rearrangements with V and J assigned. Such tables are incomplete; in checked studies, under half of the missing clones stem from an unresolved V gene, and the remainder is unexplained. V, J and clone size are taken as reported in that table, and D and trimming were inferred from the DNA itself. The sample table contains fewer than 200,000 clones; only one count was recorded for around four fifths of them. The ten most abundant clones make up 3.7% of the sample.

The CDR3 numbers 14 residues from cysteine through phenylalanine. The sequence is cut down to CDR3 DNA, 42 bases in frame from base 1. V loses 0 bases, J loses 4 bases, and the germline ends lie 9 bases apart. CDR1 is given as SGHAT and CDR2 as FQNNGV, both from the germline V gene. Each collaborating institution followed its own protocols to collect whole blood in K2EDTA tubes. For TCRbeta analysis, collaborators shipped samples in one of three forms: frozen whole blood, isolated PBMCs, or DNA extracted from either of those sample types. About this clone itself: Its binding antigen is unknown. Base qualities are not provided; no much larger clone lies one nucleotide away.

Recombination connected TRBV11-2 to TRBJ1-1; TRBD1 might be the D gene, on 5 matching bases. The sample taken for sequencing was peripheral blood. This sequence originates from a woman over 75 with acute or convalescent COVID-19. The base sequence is TGTGCCAGCAGCTTAGATACCGGGGGCACTGAAGCTTTCTTT. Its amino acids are CASSLDTGGTEAFF.